A single sample gave rise to the 26 T cell receptor beta chains below, sequenced in a study of shared clonotypes between healthy human individuals. Produced via immunoSEQ multiplex PCR; TCRdb's table is partial and in-frame only. Of a few million clones listed, roughly nine tenths are singletons. The sequenced material came from naive CD4+ T cells sorted from blood. As to subset: CD45RA+ positively selected. These TCRs come from a man aged 18 to 29 in good health.

The CDR3 protein is CATSRGSSVSGNTIYF. Here the CDR3 DNA reads TGTGCCACCAGCAGAGGTTCCTCAGTCTCTGGAAACACCATATATTTT. The V call is TRBV15, the J call TRBJ1-3; D uncertain. Trimming took off 1 base at V and 0 bases at J, with 10 bases between the two ends. The CDR3 totals 16 residues. Germline-derived CDR1 and CDR2 are LNHNV and YYDKDF (reference sequence). Full variable domain (remainder filled in from reference TRBV15 and TRBJ1-3): DAMVIQNPRYQVTQFGKPVTLSCSQTLNHNVMYWYQQKSSQAPKLLFHYYDKDFNNEADTPDNFQSRRPNTSFCFLDIRSPGLGDTAMYLCATSRGSSVSGNTIYFGEGSWLTVV.

V is TRBV11-2 and J is TRBJ2-7; D gene unclear. The CDR3 is 15 amino acids. Germline V gives CDR1 SGHAT, CDR2 FQNNGV. With 0 bases removed from V and 5 bases from J, the gap between germline ends came to 14 bases. The CDR3 sequence is CASSLESKGNHEQYF. CDR3 coding DNA: TGTGCCAGCAGCTTAGAATCTAAGGGTAATCACGAGCAGTACTTC. Based on the CDR3 plus reference TRBV11-2 and TRBJ2-7, the full variable domain is EAGVAQSPRYKIIEKRQSVAFWCNPISGHATLYWYQQILGQGPKLLIQFQNNGVVDDSQLPKDRFSAERLKGVDSTLKIQPAKLEDSAVYLCASSLESKGNHEQYFGPGTRLTVT.

The chain joins TRBV7-9 to TRBJ1-2; D not resolved. In germline, CDR1 is SEHNR, CDR2 FQNEAQ (reference sequence). CDR3 length equals 10 residues. Deletions cut 5 bases from V and 4 bases from J, with 2 bases between. The CDR3 DNA reads as TGTGCCAGCAGCCGCTATGGCTACACCTTC. Translated, it gives CASSRYGYTF.

The rearrangement links TRBV5-4 to TRBJ1-1; 9 nucleotides line up with TRBD1. V was pared by 3 bases and J by 3 bases, with 6 bases of the junction left unmatched. This CDR3 spans 15 amino acids. Germline V gene data show CDR1 as SGHNT and CDR2 as YYREEE (reference sequence). The CDR3 protein is CASSSGQGVYTEAFF. The CDR3 DNA reads TGTGCCAGCAGCTCGGGACAGGGTGTGTACACTGAAGCTTTCTTT.

This rearrangement joins TRBV7-8 to TRBJ2-3, with D unresolved. The CDR3 is 14 amino acids. Germline V CDR1 and CDR2: SGHVS, FQNEAQ. Trimming cost V 4 bases and J 4 bases, with 12 bases left between them. DNA for the CDR3: TGTGCCAGCAGCTCCAATGGTGGGGCAGATACGCAGTATTTT. It specifies CASSSNGGADTQYF.

The count of this clone is one. The chain combines TRBV19 with TRBJ2-6; possible D gene TRBD1, 6 bases. This CDR3 has 16 residues. CDR1 and CDR2 from the germline V gene are LNHDA and SQIVND (reference sequence). Trimming left V 5 bases short and J 4 bases short, with 15 bases between. CDR3 sequence (DNA): TGTGCCAGTAGTGTGACAGGTTCGGCCGGGGCCAACGTCCTGACTTTC. Translation: CASSVTGSAGANVLTF.

This chain uses TRBV19 with TRBJ2-2; D is unresolved. The CDR3 runs 14 residues. Per germline, CDR1 LNHDA and CDR2 SQIVND (reference sequence). V dropped 1 base and J dropped 4 bases, with 7 bases sitting between them. The CDR3 nucleotides are TGTGCCAGTAGTATAGTAGTGGGCACCGGGGAGCTGTTTTTT. This sequence encodes CASSIVVGTGELFF. Combining the CDR3 with reference TRBV19 and TRBJ2-2 gives the whole variable domain DGGITQSPKYLFRKEGQNVTLSCEQNLNHDAMYWYRQDPGQGLRLIYYSQIVNDFQKGDIAEGYSVSREKKESFPLTVTSAQKNPTAFYLCASSIVVGTGELFFGEGSRLTVL.

The rearrangement links TRBV19 to TRBJ1-5, with 8 bases fitting TRBD1. The CDR3 contains 18 residues. V was pared by 5 bases and J by 0 bases, with 12 bases of the junction left unmatched. Germline CDR1 is LNHDA and CDR2 is SQIVND (reference sequence). The CDR3, as DNA: TGTGCCAGTAGTTCGACAGGGGAATGGCCCGGTAGCAATCAGCCCCAGCATTTT. Translating gives CASSSTGEWPGSNQPQHF.

V usage is TRBV30 and J usage is TRBJ1-2; a possible D gene is TRBD1 (5 bases). The CDR3 is made up of 12 amino acids. Germline V gives CDR1 GTSNPN, CDR2 SVGIG (reference sequence). Trimming stripped 3 bases from V and 7 bases from J, with 12 bases between. For the CDR3, the DNA is TGTGCCTGGAGCTTCGGGGGATTTGGCTACACCTTC. This translates into CAWSFGGFGYTF.

The rearrangement uses TRBV7-8 and TRBJ1-6, with 7 nucleotides matching TRBD1. The CDR3 sequence is 15 residues long. V shed 5 bases, J shed 7 bases, and the junction held 8 bases outside the gene matches. Germline lookup yields CDR1 SGHVS and CDR2 FQNEAQ. The CDR3 loop reads CASSRAGTVNSPLHF. In DNA form, the CDR3 reads TGTGCCAGCAGCCGAGCAGGGACAGTAAATTCACCCCTCCACTTT.

The gene calls are TRBV7-6 and TRBJ2-2; 9 nucleotides line up with TRBD1. The junction had 6 bases not matched to a gene; V was cut back by 5 bases and J by 2 bases. The CDR3 spans 16 residues. CDR1 and CDR2 from the germline V gene are SGHVS and FNYEAQ. CDR3 sequence: CASSLRDRANTGELFF. CDR3 DNA sequence: TGTGCCAGCAGCCTCCGGGACAGGGCAAACACCGGGGAGCTGTTTTTT.

J is TRBJ2-7 and V is TRBV4-1, with D possibly TRBD1 on 5 matching bases. CDR1 and CDR2 (germline): MGHRA, YSYEKL. V was clipped by 1 base and J by 6 bases, with 19 bases between them. This CDR3 is 16 amino acids long. In nucleotides, the CDR3 is TGCGCCAGCAGCCAAGCCGGTACAATTGTTGGGGCCGAGCAGTACTTC. Protein sequence: CASSQAGTIVGAEQYF.

In its sample, this clone was seen once. CDR3 nucleotide sequence: TGTGCCAGCAGGCGCCCGGGACAGGGTGGCGAGCAGTACTTC. Translation gives CASRRPGQGGEQYF. The J gene is TRBJ2-7, the V gene TRBV5-4, with 9 bases fitting TRBD1. This CDR3 contains 14 residues. The ends lost 5 bases at V and 6 bases at J; junction bases unmatched: 9. The germline gives CDR1 SGHNT, CDR2 YYREEE (reference sequence).

V is TRBV13 and J is TRBJ2-7; D call uncertain. CDR1 is PRHDT, CDR2 FYEKMQ, per germline (reference sequence). The CDR3 spans 14 residues. V was pared by 5 bases and J by 2 bases, with 13 bases between. CDR3 coding DNA: TGTGCCAGCAGCAACCAGGTGGACCCCTACGAGCAGTACTTC. Translated: CASSNQVDPYEQYF.

The V call is TRBV11-2, the J call TRBJ2-4, with D possibly TRBD1 on 6 matching bases. The CDR3 has 19 residues. CDR1 is SGHAT, CDR2 FQNNGV, per germline. Trimming stripped 5 bases from V and 0 bases from J, with 23 bases between. The DNA of the CDR3 is TGTGCCAGCAGCCGGAATTCCGGGACAAGTGATCTAGCCAAAAACATTCAGTACTTC. As protein: CASSRNSGTSDLAKNIQYF.

This clone was recorded only once. The genes are TRBV14 and TRBJ2-7; 7 nucleotides align to TRBD1. This CDR3 is 15 amino acids long. Germline V CDR1 and CDR2: SGHDN, FVKESK. With V trimmed by 2 bases and J by 7 bases, 11 bases remained unmatched. Here the CDR3 reads CASSQTGEFLGEQYF. CDR3 DNA: TGTGCCAGCAGCCAAACAGGGGAATTTCTAGGAGAGCAGTACTTC.

The genes are TRBV25-1 and TRBJ1-6; D is uncertain. With 4 bases removed from V and 7 bases from J, the gap between germline ends came to 11 bases. CDR3 size: 14 residues. CDR1 and CDR2 from the germline V gene are MGHDK and SYGVNS. CDR3 nucleotides: TGTGCCAGCAGTGCGCAGGTGGGAAATTCACCCCTCCACTTT. Protein: CASSAQVGNSPLHF.

The V call is TRBV29-1, the J call TRBJ1-5, with D possibly TRBD1 on 6 matching bases. Germline loops: CDR1 SQVTM, CDR2 ANQGSEA. There are 14 residues in the CDR3. V lost 4 bases and J 6 bases, leaving 16 bases between the germline ends. The CDR3 is CSVGDTGGAQPQHF. The CDR3 DNA follows: TGCAGCGTTGGAGATACCGGGGGGGCTCAGCCCCAGCATTTT.

This clone has a single count. The rearrangement uses TRBV18 and TRBJ2-4; no definite D call. Germline V gene lookup returns CDR1 KGHSH and CDR2 LQKENI. V lost 2 bases, J lost 5 bases, and 10 bases lay in between. CDR3 length: 14 residues. The CDR3 DNA reads as TGTGCCAGCTCACCAGATCAATCACAAAACATTCAGTACTTC. Its protein product is CASSPDQSQNIQYF. The full variable domain, in which reference TRBV18 and TRBJ2-4 provide the parts outside the CDR3, is NAGVMQNPRHLVRRRGQEARLRCSPMKGHSHVYWYRQLPEEGLKFMVYLQKENIIDESGMPKERFSAEFPKEGPSILRIQQVVRGDSAAYFCASSPDQSQNIQYFGAGTRLSVL.

With regard to this clone: Other DNA sequences in the same sample also yield this CDR3. V gene TRBV5-1 combines with J gene TRBJ1-1; 9 positions match TRBD1. The J segment lost 5 bases and the V segment lost 2 bases, leaving 7 bases of the junction unmatched. CDR3 length: 15 residues. The germline V gene has CDR1 SGHRS and CDR2 YFSETQ. CDR3 protein: CASSFGDRVGTEAFF. The DNA of the CDR3 is TGCGCCAGCAGCTTTGGGGACAGGGTTGGTACTGAAGCTTTCTTT.

The CDR3: CASSQDRHTPRTDTQYF. For the CDR3, the DNA is TGCGCCAGCAGCCAAGATCGGCACACACCACGCACAGATACGCAGTATTTT. The genes are TRBV4-3 and TRBJ2-3, with D unresolved. The germline V gene has CDR1 LGHNA and CDR2 YSLEER. Trimming shortened V by 0 bases and J by 1 base, and 14 bases separated the two germline ends. The CDR3 consists of 17 residues.

DNA of the CDR3: TGTGCCAGCAGCGACCTACAGGGGGAAGGAAACACCATATATTTT. It translates to CASSDLQGEGNTIYF. The chain links TRBV9 to TRBJ1-3, with 8 bases identical to TRBD1. The CDR3 consists of 15 residues. Per the germline V gene, CDR1 is SGDLS and CDR2 is YYNGEE. Losses at the gene ends were 3 bases for V and 4 bases for J; bases not matched to a gene: 6. The variable domain in full, with the rest retrieved from reference TRBV9 and TRBJ1-3, is DSGVTQTPKHLITATGQRVTLRCSPRSGDLSVYWYQQSLDQGLQFLIQYYNGEERAKGNILERFSAQQFPDLHSELNLSSLELGDSALYFCASSDLQGEGNTIYFGEGSWLTVV.

J is TRBJ2-1 and V is TRBV29-1; TRBD2 matches 8 bases. CDR1 and CDR2 from the germline V gene are SQVTM and ANQGSEA. The ends lost 4 bases at V and 3 bases at J; junction bases unmatched: 8. CDR3 size: 15 residues. CDR3 DNA: TGCAGCGTTGGACAGCGGGAGCGGAACTACAATGAGCAGTTCTTC. It codes for CSVGQRERNYNEQFF.

The rearrangement links TRBV19 to TRBJ2-2; 9 bases line up with TRBD2. This CDR3 spans 15 amino acids. With V trimmed by 5 bases and J by 2 bases, 3 bases remained unmatched. Germline V gene lookup returns CDR1 LNHDA and CDR2 SQIVND (reference sequence). The CDR3 protein is CASSETSGNTGELFF. CDR3 bases: TGTGCCAGTAGTGAGACTAGCGGTAACACCGGGGAGCTGTTTTTT.

The chain couples TRBV2 to TRBJ1-2, with D unclear. Deletions cut 4 bases from V and 2 bases from J, with 8 bases between. Germline V lookup: CDR1 SNHLY, CDR2 FYNNEI. CDR3 length: 13 residues. For the CDR3, the DNA is TGTGCCAGCAGTGTAGACATAAACTATGGCTACACCTTC. Amino acids: CASSVDINYGYTF.

This chain joins TRBV5-1 and TRBJ2-7; 11 nucleotides line up with TRBD1. Germline V gene data show CDR1 as SGHRS and CDR2 as YFSETQ. Trimming at V came to 4 bases and at J to 6 bases, leaving 6 bases not matched to a gene. The CDR3 runs to 14 residues. CDR3 sequence: CASSPDRGLVEQYF. The CDR3 DNA sequence: TGCGCCAGCAGCCCGGACAGGGGGCTAGTCGAGCAGTACTTC.